This passage covers 4 T cell receptor beta chains from one sample sequenced in a study of metastatic and nonmetastatic thyroid tumors. Thyroid surgery was preceded by no treatment in any patient. With MiXCR, TCRdb reprocessed the PCR reads. Among tens of thousands of clones, roughly an eighth were seen once, and the ten largest hold more than 15%. The source material was blood. The receptors derive from a female donor with papillary thyroid cancer or a benign thyroid nodule (not recorded which). Some clones in this sample may be carry-over from other donors' samples.

This clone was seen at least ten times. The chain uses TRBV7-8 and TRBJ1-5; 7 nucleotides line up with TRBD1. The CDR3 sequence is 14 residues long. V gave up 5 bases and J gave up 3 bases; unmatched junction bases: 4. CDR1 and CDR2 (germline): SGHVS, FQNEAQ. The CDR3 bases are TGTGCCAGCAGCATACAGGGGACCAATCAGCCCCAGCATTTT. Encoded protein: CASSIQGTNQPQHF.

This clone was observed at least ten times. The CDR3 DNA reads as TGTGCCACCAGTGATGATCTAGATACGCAGTATTTT. Translation gives CATSDDLDTQYF. The J gene is TRBJ2-3, the V gene TRBV24-1; D not resolved. The CDR3 spans 12 residues. With 3 bases removed from V and 5 bases from J, the gap between germline ends came to 5 bases. CDR1 and CDR2 from the germline V gene are KGHDR and SFDVKD.

This clone was observed at least ten times. The chain has TRBV4-1 and TRBJ2-7; no definite D call. The CDR3 is made up of 13 amino acids. Germline CDR1 is MGHRA and CDR2 is YSYEKL. V was cut by 6 bases and J by 2 bases, with 11 bases left in between. The CDR3 DNA reads TGCGCCAGCAGTCTTTCAACCACCTACGAGCAGTACTTC. Translating gives CASSLSTTYEQYF.

The V call is TRBV24-1, the J call TRBJ1-2, with D perhaps TRBD1 (5 bases). With 7 bases removed from V and 0 bases from J, the gap between germline ends came to 29 bases. Germline-derived CDR1 and CDR2 are KGHDR and SFDVKD. The CDR3 contains 20 residues. CDR3 in DNA: TGTGCCACCAGCCCTAAAGTGGGGCAGCCGAAAAATGATACTAACTATGGCTACACCTTC. It encodes CATSPKVGQPKNDTNYGYTF.